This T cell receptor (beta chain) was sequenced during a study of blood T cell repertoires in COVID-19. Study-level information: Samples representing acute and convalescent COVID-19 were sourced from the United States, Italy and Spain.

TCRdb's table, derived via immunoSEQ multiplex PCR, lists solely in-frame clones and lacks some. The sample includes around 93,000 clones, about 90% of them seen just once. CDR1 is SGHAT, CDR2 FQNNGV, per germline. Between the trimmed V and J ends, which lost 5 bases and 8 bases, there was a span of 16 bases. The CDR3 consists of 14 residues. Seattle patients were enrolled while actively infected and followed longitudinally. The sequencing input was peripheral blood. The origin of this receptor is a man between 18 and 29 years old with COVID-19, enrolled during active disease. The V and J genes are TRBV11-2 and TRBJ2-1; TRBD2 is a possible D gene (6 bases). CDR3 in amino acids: CASSPQWWGDEQFF. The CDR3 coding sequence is TGTGCCAGCAGCCCTCAGTGGTGGGGGGATGAGCAGTTCTTC.